One sample yielded the 5 T cell receptor beta chains listed below, sequenced in a study of T cell repertoires in cytomegalovirus infection. MiXCR was run by TCRdb on the reads, yielding one entry per CDR3 protein. The sample consists of roughly 150,000 distinct CDR3 sequences, 15% to 20% of them appearing once. The sample taken for sequencing was CD8+ T cells from PBMCs. The receptors here all came from a human donor in good health (CMV status not recorded). Some clones in this sample may be carry-over from other donors' samples.

This clonotype occurred a few times. The chain joins TRBV20-1 to TRBJ2-5; 9 nucleotides match TRBD2. After removal of 1 base from V and 3 bases from J, the junction contained 9 bases not matched to a gene. The V gene's germline CDR1 is DFQATT and CDR2 SNEGSKA (reference sequence). This CDR3 has 16 amino acids. The CDR3 region is CSARGPSGAVKETQYF. CDR3 nucleotide sequence: TGCAGTGCTAGAGGCCCTAGCGGGGCCGTAAAAGAGACCCAGTACTTC.

This sequence joins TRBV6-2 or TRBV6-3 and TRBJ2-1; D is unclear. Germline V CDR1 and CDR2: MNHEY, SVGEGT. Trimming removed 2 bases from V and 4 bases from J, with 6 bases in between. The CDR3 extends over 13 amino acids. This CDR3 is CASSYQHYNEQFF. The DNA for the CDR3 is TGTGCCAGCAGTTACCAGCATTACAATGAGCAGTTCTTC.

This clonotype was counted a few times. CDR3 DNA: TGCAGCGTTGAAGGGCTAGCGGGAGGTCACGAGCAGTACTTC. It codes for CSVEGLAGGHEQYF. The chain carries TRBV29-1 and TRBJ2-7, with 11 nucleotides matching TRBD2. The junction had 4 bases not matched to a gene; V was cut back by 1 base and J by 5 bases. Germline V gene lookup returns CDR1 SQVTM and CDR2 ANQGSEA. This CDR3 spans 14 amino acids.

This clonotype showed up just a few times. V gene TRBV27 combines with J gene TRBJ2-2; TRBD2 aligns across 7 bases. The CDR3 sequence is 16 residues long. J was trimmed by 6 bases and V by 3 bases; bases with no gene match: 10. Germline-derived CDR1 and CDR2 are MNHEY and SMNVEV (reference sequence). The CDR3 reads CASSLRAGWMPGELFF. The CDR3, as DNA: TGTGCCAGCAGTTTGAGAGCGGGGTGGATGCCCGGGGAGCTGTTTTTT.

The chain combines TRBV2 with TRBJ2-6, with 11 bases matching TRBD1. Germline V gene lookup returns CDR1 SNHLY and CDR2 FYNNEI. V dropped 5 bases and J dropped 4; count of bases not matched to a gene: 10. The CDR3 sequence is 18 residues long. The CDR3, as DNA: TGTGCCAGCAGTATATCCGGGACAGGGGGGTTCGGGGCCAACGTCCTGACTTTC. This sequence encodes CASSISGTGGFGANVLTF.